Listed below are T cell receptor beta chains from one sample, sequenced in a study of cytomegalovirus exposure and HLA in healthy donors. The protocol was immunoSEQ multiplex PCR, while the TCRdb copy is restricted to in-frame clones and leaves out a portion. The data hold more than 80,000 clones, with more than 75% observed a single time. Specimen: PBMCs. The receptors come from a man under 40 in good health and CMV-seropositive. The CDR3 runs from the conserved cysteine through the conserved F or W. The D gene is left open where the match is weak. Only part of the rows carry a size: once, few, many, or a class if the clone is expanded.

>NA|NA|TRBV19|TRBJ1-1
CASSIGRANTEAFF
TGTGCCAGTAGTATAGGCAGGGCGAACACTGAAGCTTTCTTT
>TRBD2|NA|TRBV4-2|TRBJ2-7
CASREELAGGVYEQYF
TGTGCCAGCAGAGAGGAATTAGCGGGAGGGGTCTACGAGCAGTACTTC
>NA|NA|TRBV29-1|TRBJ2-2
CSVEQSNTGELFF
TGCAGCGTTGAACAGTCGAACACCGGGGAGCTGTTTTTT
>TRBD1|NA|TRBV18|TRBJ1-3
CASSPIQGSSGNTIYF
TGTGCCAGCTCACCGATACAGGGGTCCTCTGGAAACACCATATATTTT
>TRBD1|NA|TRBV6-1|TRBJ1-4
CASSEWLQGAGNEKLFF
TGTGCCAGCAGTGAATGGTTGCAGGGGGCTGGTAATGAAAAACTGTTTTTT
>TRBD2|NA|TRBV4-2|TRBJ2-1
CASSQDRGFIAGRTLNEQFF
TGTGCCAGCAGCCAAGATCGTGGCTTTATAGCGGGAAGAACCCTCAATGAGCAGTTCTTC
>NA|NA|TRBV10-1|TRBJ1-1
CASSEGEYTEAFF
TGCGCCAGCAGTGAGGGGGAGTACACTGAAGCTTTCTTT
>TRBD1|once|TRBV6-5|TRBJ1-2
CASSYGTVDGYTF
TGTGCCAGCAGTTACGGGACAGTCGATGGCTACACCTTC
>TRBD1|NA|TRBV30|TRBJ2-2
CAWSPDRVTGELFF
TGTGCCTGGAGTCCGGACAGGGTTACCGGGGAGCTGTTTTTT
>TRBD2|NA|TRBV29-1|TRBJ2-3
CSVDSAGGTDTQYF
TGCAGCGTTGATTCGGCGGGAGGCACAGATACGCAGTATTTT
>TRBD1|NA|TRBV7-2|TRBJ1-5
CASSPTGENQPQHF
TGTGCCAGCAGCCCGACAGGGGAGAATCAGCCCCAGCATTTT